This T cell receptor (beta chain) originates from a study of T cell responses to AZD1222 COVID-19 vaccine. Study observations and caveats: It should be noted that donors were predominantly white British and more often female, and clonal diversity was possibly underestimated. Baseline seropositivity occurred in only a handful of AZD1222 recipients.

Method: immunoSEQ multiplex PCR; TCRdb's copy keeps in-frame clones and lacks some. This sample yields about 62,000 clones, of which around 90% are seen a single time; approximately 4.9% belongs to the top ten. The CDR3 is 15 residues long. CDR1 is SGDLS, CDR2 YYNGEE, per germline. V lost 0 bases to trimming and J lost 2 bases, with 12 bases between them. In the case of this clone: Its antigen is not known.

V and J are TRBV9 and TRBJ2-7; the D gene is possibly TRBD1 (5 bases). The specimen comprised peripheral blood, sampled on day 0 of AZD1222 vaccination. This sequence was found in an adult in good health. DNA for the CDR3: TGTGCCAGCAGCGTAGGGCAGGGTTTTGCCTACGAGCAGTACTTC. Translation: CASSVGQGFAYEQYF. Filled out from reference TRBV9 and TRBJ2-7, the complete variable domain reads DSGVTQTPKHLITATGQRVTLRCSPRSGDLSVYWYQQSLDQGLQFLIQYYNGEERAKGNILERFSAQQFPDLHSELNLSSLELGDSALYFCASSVGQGFAYEQYFGPGTRLTVT.